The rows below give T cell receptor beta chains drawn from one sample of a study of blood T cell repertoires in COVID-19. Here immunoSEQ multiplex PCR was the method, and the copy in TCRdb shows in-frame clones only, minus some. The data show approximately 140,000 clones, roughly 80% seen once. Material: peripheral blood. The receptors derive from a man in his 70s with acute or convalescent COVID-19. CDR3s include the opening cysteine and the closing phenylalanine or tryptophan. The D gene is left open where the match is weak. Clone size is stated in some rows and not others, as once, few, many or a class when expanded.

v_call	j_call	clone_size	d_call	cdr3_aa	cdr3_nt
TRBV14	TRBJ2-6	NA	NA	CASSQERDARSGANVLTF	TGTGCCAGCAGCCAAGAGCGGGACGCCCGCTCTGGGGCCAACGTCCTGACTTTC
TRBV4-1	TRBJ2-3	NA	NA	CASSRMEGGTDTQYF	TGCGCCAGCAGCCGTATGGAGGGAGGCACAGATACGCAGTATTTT
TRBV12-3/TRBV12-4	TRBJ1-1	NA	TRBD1	CASRGQLNTEAFF	TGTGCCAGCAGGGGACAGTTGAACACTGAAGCTTTCTTT
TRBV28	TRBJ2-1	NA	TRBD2	CASSHIWGLAGTGSSYNEQFF	TGTGCCAGCAGCCACATCTGGGGACTAGCGGGGACGGGTAGCTCCTACAATGAGCAGTTCTTC
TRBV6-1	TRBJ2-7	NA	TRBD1	CASSEDRGQLREQYF	TGTGCCAGCAGCGAAGACAGGGGGCAGCTACGGGAGCAGTACTTC
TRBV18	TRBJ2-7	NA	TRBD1	CASSREQGPPYEQYF	TGTGCCAGCTCACGAGAACAGGGGCCACCCTACGAGCAGTACTTC
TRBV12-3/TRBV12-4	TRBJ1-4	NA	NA	CASSLNSGLFF	TGTGCCAGCAGTTTAAATTCCGGACTGTTTTTT
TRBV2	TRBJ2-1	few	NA	CASSGTRGQFF	TGTGCCAGCAGTGGAACCAGGGGGCAGTTCTTC
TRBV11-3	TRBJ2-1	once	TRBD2	CASSIAGGLNNEQFF	TGTGCCAGCAGTATCGCGGGGGGCCTCAACAATGAGCAGTTCTTC
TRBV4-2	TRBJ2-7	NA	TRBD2	CASSQAGGRPYEQYF	TGTGCCAGCAGCCAAGCCGGCGGGAGGCCCTACGAGCAGTACTTC
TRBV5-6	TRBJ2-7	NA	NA	CASSLVAGTVYYEQYF	TGTGCCAGCAGCTTGGTGGCGGGGACAGTCTACTACGAGCAGTACTTC
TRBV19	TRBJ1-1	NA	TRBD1	CASSITGVRGLNTEAFF	TGTGCCAGTAGTATAACAGGGGTCCGTGGGTTGAACACTGAAGCTTTCTTT
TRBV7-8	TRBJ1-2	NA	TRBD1	CASSPGQAVGYTF	TGTGCCAGCAGCCCGGGACAGGCGGTCGGCTACACCTTC
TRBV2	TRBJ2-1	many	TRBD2	CASSELGRGLADNEQFF	TGTGCCAGCAGTGAACTGGGTCGTGGACTAGCGGACAATGAGCAGTTCTTC
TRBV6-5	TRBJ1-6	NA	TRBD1	CASSRDRGNSPLHF	TGTGCCAGCAGTCGAGACAGGGGGAATTCACCCCTCCACTTT
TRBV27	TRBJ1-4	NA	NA	CASSLSSTDEKLFF	TGTGCCAGCAGTTTAAGCTCGACAGATGAAAAACTGTTTTTT
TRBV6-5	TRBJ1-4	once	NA	CASSYGTRNEKLFF	TGTGCCAGCAGTTATGGGACACGGAATGAAAAACTGTTTTTT
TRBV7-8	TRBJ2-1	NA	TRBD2	CASSLRAGDGDEQFF	TGTGCCAGCAGCTTAAGGGCGGGGGACGGTGATGAGCAGTTCTTC
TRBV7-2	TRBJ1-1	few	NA	CASSLAAVGSRNTEAFF	TGTGCCAGCAGCTTAGCCGCAGTCGGGTCCAGGAACACTGAAGCTTTCTTT
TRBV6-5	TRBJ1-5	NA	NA	CAIEMKWSGDQPQHF	TGTGCCATCGAAATGAAGTGGTCAGGGGATCAGCCCCAGCATTTT
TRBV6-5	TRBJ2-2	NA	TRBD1	CASSYPGQGNTGELFF	TGTGCCAGCAGTTACCCGGGACAGGGGAACACCGGGGAGCTGTTTTTT
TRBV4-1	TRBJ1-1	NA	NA	CASSQDQGQGTEAFF	TGCGCCAGCAGCCAAGATCAGGGTCAGGGCACTGAAGCTTTCTTT
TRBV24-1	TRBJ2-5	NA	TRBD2	CATSDSVIAGVETQYF	TGTGCCACCAGTGATTCGGTTATCGCGGGAGTGGAGACCCAGTACTTC
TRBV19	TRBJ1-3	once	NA	CASQGVLSGNTIYF	TGTGCCAGCCAAGGGGTCCTCTCTGGAAACACCATATATTTT
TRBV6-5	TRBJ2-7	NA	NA	CASRDYRLGGQYF	TGTGCCAGCAGGGACTATAGATTGGGTGGGCAGTACTTC
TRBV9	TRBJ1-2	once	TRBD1	CASSVLGDSNGYTF	TGTGCCAGCAGCGTCCTAGGGGACAGTAATGGCTACACCTTC
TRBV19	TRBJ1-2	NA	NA	CASTLGRAPNYGYTF	TGTGCCAGTACCCTAGGGAGGGCTCCCAACTATGGCTACACCTTC
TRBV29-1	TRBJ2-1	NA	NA	CSGRQTSYNEQFF	TGCAGCGGGCGACAGACGTCCTACAATGAGCAGTTCTTC
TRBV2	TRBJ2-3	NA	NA	CASSSGDARSTDTQYF	TGTGCCAGCAGCTCAGGGGATGCCAGGAGCACAGATACGCAGTATTTT
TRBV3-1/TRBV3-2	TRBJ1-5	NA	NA	CASSLLGQPQHF	TGTGCCAGCAGCCTCCTCGGTCAGCCCCAGCATTTT
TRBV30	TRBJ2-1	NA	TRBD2	CAWSGGAAYNEQFF	TGTGCCTGGAGCGGGGGGGCGGCCTACAATGAGCAGTTCTTC
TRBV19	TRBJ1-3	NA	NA	CASNPRGANGNTIYF	TGTGCCAGTAACCCCCGCGGGGCTAACGGAAACACCATATATTTT
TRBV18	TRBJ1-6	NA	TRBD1	CASSSGQGESPLHF	TGTGCCAGCTCATCCGGACAGGGAGAGTCACCCCTCCACTTT
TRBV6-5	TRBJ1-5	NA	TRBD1	CASSYSGTDNQPQHF	TGTGCCAGCAGTTACTCCGGGACAGACAATCAGCCCCAGCATTTT
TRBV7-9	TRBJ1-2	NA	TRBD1	CASSLSGQAFYGYTF	TGTGCCAGCAGCTTAAGCGGACAGGCTTTCTATGGCTACACCTTC
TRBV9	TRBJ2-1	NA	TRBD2	CASSNPSGRSSQVSYNEQFF	TGTGCCAGCAGCAACCCTAGCGGGAGGTCCTCGCAAGTCTCCTACAATGAGCAGTTCTTC
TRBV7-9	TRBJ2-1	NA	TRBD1	CASSDRQGAFNEQFF	TGTGCCAGCAGCGATAGACAGGGGGCCTTTAATGAGCAGTTCTTC
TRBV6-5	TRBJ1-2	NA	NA	CASSYSWQKYGYTF	TGTGCCAGCAGTTACTCTTGGCAGAAATATGGCTACACCTTC
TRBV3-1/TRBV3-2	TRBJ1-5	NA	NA	CASSQGVWGGGPQHF	TGTGCCAGCAGCCAAGGGGTGTGGGGGGGAGGGCCCCAGCATTTT
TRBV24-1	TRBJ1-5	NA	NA	CATSGGVSNQPQHF	TGTGCCACCAGTGGGGGGGTGAGCAATCAGCCCCAGCATTTT
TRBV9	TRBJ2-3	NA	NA	CASTQLSTDTQYF	TGTGCCAGCACCCAACTCAGCACAGATACGCAGTATTTT
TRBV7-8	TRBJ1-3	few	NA	CASSLGTAPGNTIYF	TGTGCCAGCAGCCTCGGGACTGCGCCTGGAAACACCATATATTTT
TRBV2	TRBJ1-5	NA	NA	CASTLTGHSNQPQHF	TGTGCCAGTACCTTGACAGGCCATAGCAATCAGCCCCAGCATTTT
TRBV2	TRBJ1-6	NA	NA	CASVYALNSPLHF	TGTGCCAGCGTTTACGCGCTGAATTCACCCCTCCACTTT
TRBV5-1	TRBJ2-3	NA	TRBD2	CASTRRGGEDTQYF	TGCGCCAGCACCCGACGGGGGGGCGAGGATACGCAGTATTTT
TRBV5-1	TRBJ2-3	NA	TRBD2	CASRTSGGRTDTQYF	TGCGCCAGCAGAACTAGCGGGGGGCGCACAGATACGCAGTATTTT
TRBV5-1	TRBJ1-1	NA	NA	CASSFLDMNTEAFF	TGCGCCAGCAGCTTTTTAGACATGAACACTGAAGCTTTCTTT
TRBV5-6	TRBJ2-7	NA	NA	CASSPGLAESYEQYF	TGTGCCAGCAGCCCTGGACTGGCCGAATCCTACGAGCAGTACTTC
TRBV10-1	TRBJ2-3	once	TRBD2	CASRDGRVMVLAGADTQYF	TGCGCCAGCAGGGATGGACGGGTAATGGTACTAGCGGGGGCAGATACGCAGTATTTT
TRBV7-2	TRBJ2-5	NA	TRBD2	CASSPPGGGTQYF	TGTGCCAGCAGCCCCCCCGGCGGGGGGACCCAGTACTTC
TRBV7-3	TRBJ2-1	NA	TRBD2	CASSPGLAGGQNEQFF	TGTGCCAGCAGCCCCGGGTTAGCGGGGGGGCAAAATGAGCAGTTCTTC
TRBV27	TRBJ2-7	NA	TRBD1	CAAALGQGAAEQYF	TGTGCCGCAGCCTTGGGACAGGGGGCGGCCGAGCAGTACTTC
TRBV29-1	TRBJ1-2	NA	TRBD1	CSVAITGGGYTF	TGCAGCGTTGCAATTACAGGGGGTGGCTACACCTTC
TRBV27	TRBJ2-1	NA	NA	CASSLDRDLGVGEQFF	TGTGCCAGCAGTTTAGATCGAGATCTAGGTGTCGGTGAGCAGTTCTTC
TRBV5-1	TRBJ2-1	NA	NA	CASSLSPGGDPYNEQFF	TGCGCCAGCAGCTTGAGCCCGGGGGGCGATCCCTACAATGAGCAGTTCTTC
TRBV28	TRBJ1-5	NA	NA	CANPRTPWGPYSNQPQHF	TGTGCCAACCCACGTACGCCGTGGGGGCCTTATAGCAATCAGCCCCAGCATTTT
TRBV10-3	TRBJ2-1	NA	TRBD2	CAISPSGGANNEQFF	TGTGCCATCAGCCCTAGCGGGGGGGCCAACAATGAGCAGTTCTTC
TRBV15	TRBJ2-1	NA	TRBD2	CATSRDPPLAVEGNEQFF	TGTGCCACCAGCAGAGACCCCCCTCTAGCGGTCGAAGGAAATGAGCAGTTCTTC
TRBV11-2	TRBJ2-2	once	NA	CASSRSGESAPTGELFF	TGTGCCAGCAGTCGGTCTGGAGAGTCGGCCCCGACCGGGGAGCTGTTTTTT
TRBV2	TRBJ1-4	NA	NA	CASERDTDVEKLFF	TGTGCCAGCGAACGGGACACGGACGTGGAAAAACTGTTTTTT